This section outlines one T cell receptor beta chain sequence together with its context. The entry originates in a study of blood T cell repertoires in COVID-19. Per the original methods: Estimation of nucleated cell counts was performed using reference gene primer amplification. Profiling relied on immunoSEQ multiplex PCR, and the TCRdb table lists in-frame clones only, not all of them. V and J calls and clone size are copied from that table; D and trimming were computed from the DNA. The sample has about 120,000 clones, just over 85% seen once. What was sequenced was peripheral blood. The source of this sequence is a woman aged 50 to 60 with active or convalescent COVID-19.

CDR3 coding DNA: TGTGCCCAGACTGTAAACACTGAAGCTTTCTTT. Its protein product is CAQTVNTEAFF. This chain joins TRBV7-9 and TRBJ1-1; D gene unclear. From germline, CDR1 is SEHNR and CDR2 FQNEAQ (reference sequence). The CDR3 has 11 amino acids. The ends were cut back, 11 bases at V and 2 bases at J, with 9 bases in the middle.